This T cell receptor (beta chain) stems from a study of patients and donors after allogeneic stem cell transplantation. V was cut by 5 bases and J by 5 bases, with 12 bases left in between. The CDR3 contains 14 residues. Germline V gene sequence: CDR1 MDHEN, CDR2 SYDVKM. This clonotype was seen at least ten times. MiXCR, run by TCRdb on the RT-PCR reads, gives a single entry per CDR3 protein. The sample shows about 31,000 distinct CDR3 sequences, 6.5% to 7% of them seen only once. The material sequenced was blood, either unsorted or a sorted T cell fraction (not recorded which). The chain joins TRBV28 to TRBJ1-4, with D hard to call. This TCR was sampled from a human donor who was either an allogeneic HSCT recipient or a stem cell or donor lymphocyte infusion donor (not recorded which). It is not recorded whose cells these are; they may come from a transplant donor. CDR3 sequence reads: CASSLLGENEKLFF. The CDR3 DNA reads as TGTGCCAGCAGTCTCCTCGGGGAGAATGAAAAACTGTTTTTT.